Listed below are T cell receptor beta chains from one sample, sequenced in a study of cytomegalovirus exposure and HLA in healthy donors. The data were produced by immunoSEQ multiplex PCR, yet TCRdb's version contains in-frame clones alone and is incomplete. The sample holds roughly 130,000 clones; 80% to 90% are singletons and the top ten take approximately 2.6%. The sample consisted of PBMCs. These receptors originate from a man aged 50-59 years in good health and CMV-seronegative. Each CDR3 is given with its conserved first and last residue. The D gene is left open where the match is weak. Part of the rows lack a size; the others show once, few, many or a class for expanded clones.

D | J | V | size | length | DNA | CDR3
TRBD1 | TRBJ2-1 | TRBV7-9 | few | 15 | TGTGCCAGCAGCCCCTGGACAGGGTTAATCTATGAGCAGTTCTTC | CASSPWTGLIYEQFF
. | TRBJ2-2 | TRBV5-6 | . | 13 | TGTGCCAGCAGCTTACAGGGTACCGGGGAGCTGTTTTTT | CASSLQGTGELFF
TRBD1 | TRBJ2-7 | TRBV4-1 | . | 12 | TGCGCCAGCAGCCGAACAGGGGGCGAGCAGTACTTC | CASSRTGGEQYF
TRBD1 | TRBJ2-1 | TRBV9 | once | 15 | TGTGCCAGCAACCCGACAGGGGACGCCTACAATGAGCAGTTCTTC | CASNPTGDAYNEQFF
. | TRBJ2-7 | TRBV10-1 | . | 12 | TGCGCCAGCAGTTACCCTACAGGCGAGCAGTACTTC | CASSYPTGEQYF
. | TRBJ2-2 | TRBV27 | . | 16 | TGTGCCAGCAGTTTATGGGGGGGGGCCAACACCGGGGAGCTGTTTTTT | CASSLWGGANTGELFF
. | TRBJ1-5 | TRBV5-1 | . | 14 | TGCGCCAGCAGTGACGGACAATCTAATCAGCCCCAGCATTTT | CASSDGQSNQPQHF
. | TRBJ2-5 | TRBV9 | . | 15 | TGTGCCAGCAGCCATGAGGGCGGGGATGTTGAGACCCAGTACTTC | CASSHEGGDVETQYF
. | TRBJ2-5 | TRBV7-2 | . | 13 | TGTGCCAGCAGCTTACAGGTTACGGAGACCCAGTACTTC | CASSLQVTETQYF
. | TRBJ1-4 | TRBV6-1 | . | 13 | TGTGCCAGCAGTGAAAAGGGGGATGAAAAACTGTTTTTT | CASSEKGDEKLFF
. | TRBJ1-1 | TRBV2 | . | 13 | TGTGCCAGCAGACGGGGTCTGAACACTGAAGCTTTCTTT | CASRRGLNTEAFF
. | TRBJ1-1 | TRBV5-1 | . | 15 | TGCGCCAGCAGCTTGGTAGGGGGAACCAACACTGAAGCTTTCTTT | CASSLVGGTNTEAFF
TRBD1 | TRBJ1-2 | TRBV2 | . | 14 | TGTGCCAGCAAGGGGGACAGGAACTCCTATGGCTACACCTTC | CASKGDRNSYGYTF
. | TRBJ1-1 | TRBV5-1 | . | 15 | TGCGCCAGCAACTTGGGGGAAGCGGCGGAGACTGAAGCTTTCTTT | CASNLGEAAETEAFF
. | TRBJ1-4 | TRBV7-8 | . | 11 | TGTGCCAGCAGCTCGGGGGGAAAACTGTTTTTT | CASSSGGKLFF
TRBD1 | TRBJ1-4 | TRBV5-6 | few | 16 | TGTGCCAGCAGCTTGGGTCCGGGACAGGGGGGAGAAAAACTGTTTTTT | CASSLGPGQGGEKLFF
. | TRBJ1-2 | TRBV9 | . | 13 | TGTGCCAGCAGCGTCGATACAAACTATGGCTACACCTTC | CASSVDTNYGYTF
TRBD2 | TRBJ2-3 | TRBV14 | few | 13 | TGTGCCAGCAGCGCCCTAGCGGGTGCTACGCAGTATTTT | CASSALAGATQYF
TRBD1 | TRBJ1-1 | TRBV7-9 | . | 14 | TGTGCCAGCAGCCTGGACAGGGGGGGCACTGAAGCTTTCTTT | CASSLDRGGTEAFF
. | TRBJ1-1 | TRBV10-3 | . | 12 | TGTGCCATCAGTGAGTCAGACAGGGAAGCTTTCTTT | CAISESDREAFF
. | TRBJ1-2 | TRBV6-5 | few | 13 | TGTGCCAGCAGCCCCACAGGGTGGGAAGGCTACACCTTC | CASSPTGWEGYTF
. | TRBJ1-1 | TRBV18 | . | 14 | TGTGCCAGCTCACTGGACTCCTTGAACACTGAAGCTTTCTTT | CASSLDSLNTEAFF
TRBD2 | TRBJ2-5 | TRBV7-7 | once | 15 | TGTGCTAGCAGCTGGACTAGCGGGGGGTCGGAGACCCAGTACTTC | CASSWTSGGSETQYF
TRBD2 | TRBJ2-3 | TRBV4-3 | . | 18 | TGCGCCAGCAGCCTATCCTCTGCTGTGAGCGGGGGGGCAGATACGCAGTATTTT | CASSLSSAVSGGADTQYF
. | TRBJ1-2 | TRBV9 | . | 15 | TGTGCCAGCAGCGTAGATAGTCAGGGATTGAGTGGCTACACCTTC | CASSVDSQGLSGYTF
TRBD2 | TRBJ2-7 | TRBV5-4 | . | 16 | TGTGCCAGCAGCTTGGGTCAGCGGGGGGGCCTAGGCGAGCAGTACTTC | CASSLGQRGGLGEQYF
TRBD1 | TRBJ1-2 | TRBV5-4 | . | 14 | TGTGCCAGCAGCTTTACGACAGGGGGCTATGGCTACACCTTC | CASSFTTGGYGYTF
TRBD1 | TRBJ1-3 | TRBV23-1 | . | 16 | TGCGCCAGCAGTCAAGCACAGGGGGCGCGAGGAAACACCATATATTTT | CASSQAQGARGNTIYF
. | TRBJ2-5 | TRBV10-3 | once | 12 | TGTGCCATCAGTGAGCCCGAAGAGACCCAGTACTTC | CAISEPEETQYF
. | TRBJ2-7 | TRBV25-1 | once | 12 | TGTGCCAGCAGTGAGACAGCTTACGAGCAGTACTTC | CASSETAYEQYF
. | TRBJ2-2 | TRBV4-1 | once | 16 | TGCGCCAGCAGCAAAACATTGACAGGGAACACCGGGGAGCTGTTTTTT | CASSKTLTGNTGELFF
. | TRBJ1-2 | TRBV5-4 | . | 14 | TGTGCCAGCAGCTTGGGACAGTTGGAGTATGGCTACACCTTC | CASSLGQLEYGYTF
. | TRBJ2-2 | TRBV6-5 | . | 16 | TGTGCCAGCAGTTACTCGGAGGGTTGGAACACCGGGGAGCTGTTTTTT | CASSYSEGWNTGELFF
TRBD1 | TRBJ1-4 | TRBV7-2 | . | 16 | TGTGCCAGCAGAAGGGGACAGGGAGCGACTAATGAAAAACTGTTTTTT | CASRRGQGATNEKLFF
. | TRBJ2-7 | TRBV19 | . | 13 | TGTGCCAGTAGTATAGATTCCTACTACGAGCAGTACTTC | CASSIDSYYEQYF
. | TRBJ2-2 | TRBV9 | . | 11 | TGTGCCAGCTTATTCCCCGGGGAGCTGTTTTTT | CASLFPGELFF
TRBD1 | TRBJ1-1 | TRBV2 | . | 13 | TGTGCCAGCGGTGCGCAGACAGGGTCGGAAGCTTTCTTT | CASGAQTGSEAFF
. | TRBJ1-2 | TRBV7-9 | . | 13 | TGTGCCAGCAGCTTACCCGGGAACTATGGCTACACCTTC | CASSLPGNYGYTF
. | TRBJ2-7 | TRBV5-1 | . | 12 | TGCGCCAGCAGCCCCCCCGGGGACGAGCAGTACTTC | CASSPPGDEQYF
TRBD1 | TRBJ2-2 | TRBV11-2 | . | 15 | TGTGCCAGCAGCTTAGTGGCAGGGGGCACCGGGGAGCTGTTTTTT | CASSLVAGGTGELFF
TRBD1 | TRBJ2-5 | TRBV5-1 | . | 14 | TGCGCCAGCAGCGGGCAGGGGGCTTGGGAGACCCAGTACTTC | CASSGQGAWETQYF
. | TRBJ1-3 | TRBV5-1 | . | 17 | TGCGCCAGCAGCTTGGCCGTGGACAGTTATCCCCGGGGCACCATATATTTT | CASSLAVDSYPRGTIYF
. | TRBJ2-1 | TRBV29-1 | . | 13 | TGCAGCGTTGACAGGGAAGCCCACAATGAGCAGTTCTTC | CSVDREAHNEQFF
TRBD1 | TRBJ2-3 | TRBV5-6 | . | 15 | TGTGCCAGCAGCTGGGACAGGACGGTATCAGATACGCAGTATTTT | CASSWDRTVSDTQYF
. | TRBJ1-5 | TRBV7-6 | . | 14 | TGTGCCAGCAGCTTAGGGGCTAGCAATCAGCCCCAGCATTTT | CASSLGASNQPQHF
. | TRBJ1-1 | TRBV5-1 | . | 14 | TGCGCCAGCAGCTTTTCAGTCATGAACACTGAAGCTTTCTTT | CASSFSVMNTEAFF
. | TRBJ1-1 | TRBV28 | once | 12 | TGTGCCAGCAGTTTAGCGGGGTCTGAAGCTTTCTTT | CASSLAGSEAFF
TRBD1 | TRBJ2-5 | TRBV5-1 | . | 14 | TGCGCCAGCAGCGGGGACAGGGGGCACGAGACCCAGTACTTC | CASSGDRGHETQYF
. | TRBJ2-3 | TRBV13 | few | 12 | TGTGCCAGCAGCTCCCCCTGGGCCCCGCAGTATTTT | CASSSPWAPQYF
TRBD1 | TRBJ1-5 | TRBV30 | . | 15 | TGTGCCTGGAGACAAGGGGGCGGTAGCAATCAGCCCCAGCATTTT | CAWRQGGGSNQPQHF
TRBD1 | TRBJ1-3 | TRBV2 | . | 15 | TGTGCCAGCAGTCTCTCGACAGGGCCTGGAAACACCATATATTTT | CASSLSTGPGNTIYF
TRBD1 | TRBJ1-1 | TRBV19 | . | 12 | TGTGCCAGTAGTATAGGGGGACAGGAAGCTTTCTTT | CASSIGGQEAFF
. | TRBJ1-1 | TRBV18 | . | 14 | TGTGCCAGCTCACCCATGCAGGGGTGGACTGAAGCTTTCTTT | CASSPMQGWTEAFF
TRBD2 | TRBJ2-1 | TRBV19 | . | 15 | TGTGCCAGTAGTATAGCGGGGGGGCTCTACAATGAGCAGTTCTTC | CASSIAGGLYNEQFF
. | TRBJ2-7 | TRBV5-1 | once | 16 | TGCGCCAGCAGCTCGGTAGCGCACCCCCCGTCCTACGAGCAGTACTTC | CASSSVAHPPSYEQYF